This T cell receptor (beta chain) was sequenced during a study of cytomegalovirus exposure and HLA in healthy donors. The primer mix had 60 Vbeta and 13 Jbeta primers. The assay was immunoSEQ multiplex PCR, and TCRdb's table has in-frame clones only and misses some. The sample has about 110,000 clones, roughly 70% seen once. CDR1 and CDR2 (germline): LNHDA, SQIVND (reference sequence). The CDR3 is 14 residues long. The V and J ends lost 3 bases and 8 bases respectively, with 13 bases between them. Study observations and caveats: Highest at DRB1 and lowest at HLA-C, TCR association rates differed among HLA loci in a later analysis. Most likely, a cluster of highly shared sequence variants arose as a sequencing artifact. Being productive about 87% or about 30% of the time was typical of most TCR beta V segments in an earlier analysis.

Of note for this clone: Its specificity is not known.

The V and J genes are TRBV19 and TRBJ1-4; D may be TRBD1 (5 bases). Sequencing was carried out using PBMCs. The receptor's source is a man aged 40-49 years in good health and CMV-seropositive. DNA for the CDR3: TGTGCCAGTAGTATCCAGGGTGATGTCGAAAAACTGTTTTTT. Amino acids: CASSIQGDVEKLFF.